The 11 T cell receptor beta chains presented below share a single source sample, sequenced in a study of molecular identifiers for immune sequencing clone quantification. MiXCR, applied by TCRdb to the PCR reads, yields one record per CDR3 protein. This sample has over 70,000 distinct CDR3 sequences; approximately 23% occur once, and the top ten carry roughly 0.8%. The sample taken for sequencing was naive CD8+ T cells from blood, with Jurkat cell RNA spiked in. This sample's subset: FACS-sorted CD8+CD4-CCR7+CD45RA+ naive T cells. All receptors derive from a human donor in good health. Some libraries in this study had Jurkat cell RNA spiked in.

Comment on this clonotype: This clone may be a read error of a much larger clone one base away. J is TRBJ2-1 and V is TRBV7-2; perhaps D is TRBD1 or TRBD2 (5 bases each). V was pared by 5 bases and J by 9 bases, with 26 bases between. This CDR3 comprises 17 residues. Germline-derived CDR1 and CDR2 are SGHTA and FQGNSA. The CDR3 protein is CASSHHPTLEGTPEQFF. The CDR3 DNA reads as TGTGCCAGCAGCCACCACCCCACTTTAGAAGGGACCCCTGAGCAGTTCTTC.

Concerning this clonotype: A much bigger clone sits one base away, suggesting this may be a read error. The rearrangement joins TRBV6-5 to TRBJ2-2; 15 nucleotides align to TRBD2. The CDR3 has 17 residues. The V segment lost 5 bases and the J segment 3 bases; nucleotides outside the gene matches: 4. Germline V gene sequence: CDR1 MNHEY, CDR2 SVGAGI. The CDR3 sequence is CASSPGTSGGYTGELFF. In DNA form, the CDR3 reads TGTGCCAGCAGTCCCGGGACTAGCGGGGGGTACACCGGGGAGCTGTTTTTT.

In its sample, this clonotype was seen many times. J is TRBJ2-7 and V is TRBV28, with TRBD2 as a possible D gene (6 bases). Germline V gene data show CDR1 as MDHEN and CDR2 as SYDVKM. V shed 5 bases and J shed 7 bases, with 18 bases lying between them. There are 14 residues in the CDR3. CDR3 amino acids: CASSTLSGAREQYF. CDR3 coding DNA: TGTGCCAGCAGTACCCTCTCGGGAGCGCGAGAGCAGTACTTC.

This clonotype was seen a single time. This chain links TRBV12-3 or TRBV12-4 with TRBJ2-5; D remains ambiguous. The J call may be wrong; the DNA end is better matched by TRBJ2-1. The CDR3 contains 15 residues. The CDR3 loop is CASSSVDLYQETQFF. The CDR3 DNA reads TGTGCCAGCAGTTCAGTGGATCTGTACCAAGAGACCCAGTTCTTC.

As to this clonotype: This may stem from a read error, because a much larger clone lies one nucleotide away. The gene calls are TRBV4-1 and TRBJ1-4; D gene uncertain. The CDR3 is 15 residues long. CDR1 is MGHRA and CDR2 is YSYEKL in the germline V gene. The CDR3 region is CASGQASALNEKLFF. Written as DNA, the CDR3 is TGCGCCAGCGGCCAAGCTAGCGCCCTTAATGAAAAACTGTTTTTT.

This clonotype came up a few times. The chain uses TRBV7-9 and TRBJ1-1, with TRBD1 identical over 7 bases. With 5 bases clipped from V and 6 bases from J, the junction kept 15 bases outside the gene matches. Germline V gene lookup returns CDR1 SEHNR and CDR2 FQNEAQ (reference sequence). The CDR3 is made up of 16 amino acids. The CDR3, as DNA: TGTGCCAGCAGCCTTCCATACCAGGGGGATTACGCTGAAGCTTTCTTT. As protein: CASSLPYQGDYAEAFF.

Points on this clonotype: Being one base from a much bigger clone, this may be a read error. The CDR3 reads CASSELQRNYGHTF. DNA for the CDR3: TGTGCCAGCAGTGAACTCCAGAGGAACTATGGCCACACCTTC. The rearrangement joins TRBV2 to TRBJ1-2, with D unclear. The germline CDR1 and CDR2 sequences are SNHLY and FYNNEI. The CDR3 spans 14 residues.

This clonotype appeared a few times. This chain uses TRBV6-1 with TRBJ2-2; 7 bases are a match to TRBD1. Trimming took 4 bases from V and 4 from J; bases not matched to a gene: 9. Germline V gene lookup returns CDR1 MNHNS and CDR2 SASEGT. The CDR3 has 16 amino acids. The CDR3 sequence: CASSVLTGSGTGELFF. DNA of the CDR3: TGTGCCAGCAGTGTATTGACAGGGAGCGGCACCGGGGAGCTGTTTTTT.

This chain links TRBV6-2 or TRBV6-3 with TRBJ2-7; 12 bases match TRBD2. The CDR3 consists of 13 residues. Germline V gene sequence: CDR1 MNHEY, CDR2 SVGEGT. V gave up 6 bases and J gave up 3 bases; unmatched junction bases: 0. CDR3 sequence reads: CASRLAGGYEQYF. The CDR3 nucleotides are TGTGCCAGCAGACTAGCGGGGGGCTACGAGCAGTACTTC.

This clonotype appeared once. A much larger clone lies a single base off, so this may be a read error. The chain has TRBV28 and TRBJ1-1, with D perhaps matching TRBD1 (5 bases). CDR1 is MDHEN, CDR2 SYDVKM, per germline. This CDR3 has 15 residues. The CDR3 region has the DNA TGTGCCAGCAGTTTCCGTGGGGCGTTCGCAACTGAAGCTCTCTTT. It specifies CASSFRGAFATEALF.

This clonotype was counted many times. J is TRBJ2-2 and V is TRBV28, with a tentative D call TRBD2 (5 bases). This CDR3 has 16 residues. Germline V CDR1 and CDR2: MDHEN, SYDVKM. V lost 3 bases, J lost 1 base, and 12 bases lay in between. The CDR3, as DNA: TGTGCCAGCAGTTTCTTAAGGGAGCAGAACACCGGGGAGCTGTTTTTT. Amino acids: CASSFLREQNTGELFF.